Following are 24 T cell receptor beta chains from one sample sequenced in a study of blood T cell repertoires in COVID-19. The method was immunoSEQ multiplex PCR; TCRdb's version includes in-frame clones alone and lacks a portion of them. Of hundreds of thousands of clones listed, around 87% were seen once; the top ten hold 2.3%. Material: peripheral blood. All receptors derive from a woman in her sixties with COVID-19, enrolled during active disease.

The chain couples TRBV7-8 to TRBJ2-7, with 8 bases matching TRBD2. J gave up 0 bases and V 1 base, and 11 bases lay outside the gene matches. Germline loops: CDR1 SGHVS, CDR2 FQNEAQ. CDR3 length equals 18 residues. The CDR3 loop is CASSLGIGGGKSSYEQYF. Written as DNA, the CDR3 is TGTGCCAGCAGCTTAGGGATTGGCGGGGGGAAGAGCTCCTACGAGCAGTACTTC.

The rearrangement joins TRBV27 to TRBJ1-1; 8 bases are a match to TRBD1. V lost 5 bases to trimming and J lost 5 bases; unmatched junction nucleotides: 10. The CDR3 has 15 amino acids. The germline CDR1 and CDR2 sequences are MNHEY and SMNVEV (reference sequence). The CDR3 sequence is CASSLAGGVRTEAFF. CDR3 DNA sequence: TGTGCCAGCAGTCTTGCAGGGGGCGTGAGGACTGAAGCTTTCTTT.

This chain connects TRBV6-5 to TRBJ2-7, with D unclear. Germline lookup yields CDR1 MNHEY and CDR2 SVGAGI. This CDR3 region has 13 residues. V dropped 8 bases and J dropped 0 bases, with 11 bases sitting between them. The CDR3 protein is CASLSEFSYEQYF. The CDR3 DNA reads TGTGCCAGCCTCAGTGAATTCTCCTACGAGCAGTACTTC.

The rearrangement links TRBV10-3 to TRBJ1-5, with a possible D match to TRBD1 (6 bases). With 10 bases removed from V and 2 bases from J, the gap between germline ends came to 15 bases. The CDR3 covers 14 residues. Germline V gives CDR1 ENHRY, CDR2 SYGVKD. The CDR3 bases are TGTGCCACTCGGACAGACTCGGGCAATCAGCCCCAGCATTTT. Amino acid sequence: CATRTDSGNQPQHF.

CDR3 loop: CASVDTGVCNIVGTGGAPNEKLFF. In nucleotides, the CDR3 is TGCGCCAGCGTAGATACAGGGGTCTGTAACATTGTGGGGACAGGGGGCGCCCCTAATGAAAAACTGTTTTTT. The V and J genes are TRBV10-1 and TRBJ1-4, with TRBD1 matching 12 bases. V lost 8 bases, J lost 3 bases, and 31 bases stayed unmatched. Germline values: CDR1 WNHNN, CDR2 SYGVQD (reference sequence). The CDR3 runs to 24 residues.

The chain has TRBV7-3 and TRBJ2-1; D gene uncertain. The CDR3 extends over 13 amino acids. CDR1 is SGHTA and CDR2 is FQGTGA in the germline V gene. Trimming took off 5 bases at V and 9 bases at J, with 14 bases between the two ends. In nucleotides, the CDR3 is TGTGCCAGCAGCCCCGGCAGCGTCGGTGAGCAGTTCTTC. Its translation: CASSPGSVGEQFF.

The chain couples TRBV9 to TRBJ2-5; TRBD1 matches at 7 bases. Germline V gene data show CDR1 as SGDLS and CDR2 as YYNGEE. V shed 2 bases, J shed 5 bases, and the junction held 9 bases outside the gene matches. The CDR3 contains 15 residues. CDR3 residues: CASSVSMRGGETQYF. The DNA of the CDR3 is TGTGCCAGCAGCGTCAGTATGAGAGGGGGCGAGACCCAGTACTTC.

The V call is TRBV30, the J call TRBJ2-6; 9 nucleotides match TRBD1. V lost 8 bases to trimming and J lost 4 bases; unmatched junction nucleotides: 12. The CDR3 sequence is 16 residues long. From germline, CDR1 is GTSNPN and CDR2 SVGIG (reference sequence). CDR3 in amino acids: CARGWTGEDGANVLTF. The CDR3 DNA reads as TGTGCCAGGGGGTGGACAGGGGAGGACGGGGCCAACGTCCTGACTTTC.

This chain connects TRBV6-6 to TRBJ1-6, with 7 bases matching TRBD1. The germline V gene has CDR1 MNHNY and CDR2 SVGAGI (reference sequence). J gave up 5 bases and V 4 bases, and 8 bases lay outside the gene matches. This CDR3 region has 16 residues. CDR3: CASSSPTGADNSPLHF. In DNA, the CDR3 is TGTGCCAGCAGTTCCCCTACAGGGGCGGATAATTCACCCCTCCACTTT.

This clone was seen a few times. The chain uses TRBV11-2 and TRBJ1-1, with D possibly TRBD1 on 5 matching bases. Germline V gene data show CDR1 as SGHAT and CDR2 as FQNNGV. Trimming pared 2 bases from V and 0 bases from J, leaving 10 bases between. The CDR3 has 15 amino acids. The CDR3 reads CASSLHETVNTEAFF. DNA of the CDR3: TGTGCCAGCAGCTTACACGAGACAGTGAACACTGAAGCTTTCTTT. Supplemented by reference TRBV11-2 and TRBJ1-1, the full variable domain reads EAGVAQSPRYKIIEKRQSVAFWCNPISGHATLYWYQQILGQGPKLLIQFQNNGVVDDSQLPKDRFSAERLKGVDSTLKIQPAKLEDSAVYLCASSLHETVNTEAFFGQGTRLTVV.

The chain recombines TRBV6-5 with TRBJ2-3, with TRBD1 matching over 9 bases. Germline CDR1 is MNHEY and CDR2 is SVGAGI. V trimming: 6 bases; J trimming: 2 bases; junction bases outside the gene matches: 6. The length of the CDR3 is 15 residues. CDR3 bases: TGTGCCAGCAGAAGACGGACAGGGGTCACAGATACGCAGTATTTT. This translates into CASRRRTGVTDTQYF.

The chain recombines TRBV5-5 with TRBJ1-2; 9 bases are a match to TRBD1. Per germline, CDR1 SGHKS and CDR2 YYEKEE (reference sequence). This CDR3 comprises 17 residues. J was trimmed by 1 base and V by 1 base; bases with no gene match: 8. The CDR3: CASSLLFGTGHNYGYTF. The CDR3 coding sequence is TGTGCCAGCAGCTTGCTTTTTGGGACAGGGCATAACTATGGCTACACCTTC. Full variable domain (remainder filled in from reference TRBV5-5 and TRBJ1-2): DAGVTQSPTHLIKTRGQQVTLRCSPISGHKSVSWYQQVLGQGPQFIFQYYEKEERGRGNFPDRFSARQFPNYSSELNVNALLLGDSALYLCASSLLFGTGHNYGYTFGSGTRLTVV.

The chain couples TRBV9 to TRBJ1-1, with D possibly being TRBD1 (5 bases). The V end was cut by 4 bases, the J end by 3 bases, with 13 bases between. Germline CDR1 SGDLS, CDR2 YYNGEE. This CDR3 spans 14 amino acids. The CDR3 sequence is CASSPGLTYTEAFF. As DNA, the CDR3 is TGTGCCAGCAGCCCAGGGCTTACTTACACTGAAGCTTTCTTT.

In its sample, this clone was seen a few times. The gene calls are TRBV6-4 and TRBJ1-2; D is perhaps TRBD1 (6 bases). The CDR3 has 15 residues. V lost 3 bases and J 3 bases, leaving 14 bases between the germline ends. Per germline, CDR1 MRHNA and CDR2 SNTAGT. The CDR3 DNA is TGTGCCAGCAGTGATCCAGGCAGGGGCCACTATGGCTACACCTTC. It is translated as CASSDPGRGHYGYTF.

This clone has more than one count but fewer than ten. The rearrangement joins TRBV14 to TRBJ2-7, with no clear D. The germline V gene encodes CDR1 SGHDN and CDR2 FVKESK. The CDR3 length is 12 residues. V dropped 0 bases and J dropped 10 bases, with 10 bases sitting between them. CDR3 loop: CASSQDLRYQYF. The DNA for the CDR3 is TGTGCCAGCAGCCAAGATCTACGTTACCAGTACTTC.

The V gene is TRBV2, the J gene TRBJ2-1; the match to TRBD1 covers 8 bases. V shed 2 bases and J 7 bases; nucleotides not matched to a gene: 4. The length of the CDR3 is 14 residues. The germline CDR1 and CDR2 sequences are SNHLY and FYNNEI. The CDR3 bases are TGTGCCAGCAGTGAATCGTGGACAGGGAATGAGCAGTTCTTC. It specifies CASSESWTGNEQFF.

The chain carries TRBV5-1 and TRBJ1-6; maybe TRBD1 (5 bases). Trimming left V 4 bases short and J 3 bases short, with 11 bases between. CDR3 size: 15 residues. Per the germline V gene, CDR1 is SGHRS and CDR2 is YFSETQ. The chain's CDR3 is CASSADTIYNSPLHF. CDR3 DNA sequence: TGCGCCAGCAGCGCGGACACAATCTATAATTCACCCCTCCACTTT.

This chain joins TRBV27 and TRBJ1-2, with D perhaps TRBD1 (6 bases). The CDR3 has 14 residues. CDR1 and CDR2 from the germline V gene are MNHEY and SMNVEV (reference sequence). With 5 bases removed from V and 4 bases from J, the gap between germline ends came to 14 bases. The CDR3 loop reads CASSPKDRFYGYTF. The CDR3 nucleotides are TGTGCCAGCAGTCCTAAAGACAGGTTCTATGGCTACACCTTC.

The chain is built from TRBV5-1 and TRBJ2-7; a weak D match, TRBD2 (6 bases). Germline loops: CDR1 SGHRS, CDR2 YFSETQ. Between the trimmed V and J ends, which lost 4 bases and 3 bases, there was a span of 14 bases. The CDR3 loop spans 14 amino acids. CDR3 bases: TGCGCCAGCAGCCCGGACGGGGGAGGCTACGAGCAGTACTTC. It encodes CASSPDGGGYEQYF.

V is TRBV11-2 and J is TRBJ1-2; 8 bases align to TRBD1. The germline CDR1 and CDR2 sequences are SGHAT and FQNNGV. The V and J ends lost 4 bases and 3 bases, in that order; junction bases with no gene match: 10. The CDR3 is 16 residues long. Here the CDR3 reads CASSSNSGTGYYGYTF. The CDR3 region has the DNA TGTGCCAGCAGCTCTAATTCCGGGACAGGATACTATGGCTACACCTTC. The full variable domain, with the rest looked up from reference TRBV11-2 and TRBJ1-2, is EAGVAQSPRYKIIEKRQSVAFWCNPISGHATLYWYQQILGQGPKLLIQFQNNGVVDDSQLPKDRFSAERLKGVDSTLKIQPAKLEDSAVYLCASSSNSGTGYYGYTFGSGTRLTVV.

V usage is TRBV7-3 and J usage is TRBJ1-5; possibly TRBD1 for D (6 bases). CDR1 and CDR2 from the germline V gene are SGHTA and FQGTGA. V lost 5 bases, J lost 4 bases, and 9 bases lay in between. This CDR3 is built from 13 residues. CDR3 residues: CASSPDSNQPQHF. The CDR3 nucleotides are TGTGCCAGCAGCCCGGACAGTAATCAGCCCCAGCATTTT.

This clone was picked up one time. The rearrangement joins TRBV7-3 to TRBJ2-4; 9 bases are shared with TRBD1. Germline CDR1 and CDR2: SGHTA and FQGTGA. Trimming took 4 bases from V and 7 from J; bases not matched to a gene: 2. The CDR3 runs 13 residues. Written as DNA, the CDR3 is TGTGCCAGCAGCTACGGACAGGGGAACATTCAGTACTTC. Protein product: CASSYGQGNIQYF.

Points on this clone: This CDR3 is also generated by other DNA sequences in the sample. The chain joins TRBV18 to TRBJ1-5, with 9 positions matching TRBD1. The CDR3 contains 14 residues. V was clipped by 4 bases and J by 4 bases; unmatched bases: 2. Germline V gene sequence: CDR1 KGHSH, CDR2 LQKENI. The CDR3 sequence: CASSQGQGNQPQHF. CDR3 sequence (DNA): TGTGCCAGCTCACAGGGACAGGGTAATCAGCCCCAGCATTTT.

V gene TRBV28 combines with J gene TRBJ1-1, with D perhaps matching TRBD1 (5 bases). V dropped 5 bases and J dropped 7 bases, with 11 bases sitting between them. In germline, CDR1 is MDHEN, CDR2 SYDVKM. This CDR3 has 12 amino acids. This CDR3 reads CASSVGVGEAFF. CDR3 nucleotides: TGTGCCAGCAGTGTAGGGGTGGGTGAAGCTTTCTTT.